What follows describes a single TCR beta chain. This entry belongs to a study of Ad26.COV2.S vaccination and SARS-CoV-2 variants. TCRdb keeps only in-frame clones here, not all; method: immunoSEQ multiplex PCR. Here the sample spans about 440,000 clones, 87% being singletons. Treatment here: about 20 received Ad26.COV2.S at low or high dose, single or two shots; several received placebo; per-sample allocation not given. Collection of samples fell on day 63 after the first vaccine or placebo injection. A Boston adult aged 18-55 years was the donor. The V gene's germline CDR1 is LNHNV and CDR2 YYDKDF (reference sequence). V shed 0 bases and J shed 6 bases, with 15 bases lying between them. The CDR3 length is 15 residues.

The specimen comprised peripheral blood, sampled in a trial of Ad26.COV2.S vaccine versus placebo. The sequence derives from a person between 18 and 65 years old who received the Ad26.COV2.S COVID-19 vaccine or a placebo. The V call is TRBV15, the J call TRBJ2-7; the D gene is possibly TRBD2 (5 bases). The CDR3 sequence is CATSRDWVGNGEQYF. In nucleotides, the CDR3 is TGTGCCACCAGCAGAGATTGGGTCGGGAATGGCGAGCAGTACTTC. The whole variable domain, remainder taken from reference TRBV15 and TRBJ2-7, is DAMVIQNPRYQVTQFGKPVTLSCSQTLNHNVMYWYQQKSSQAPKLLFHYYDKDFNNEADTPDNFQSRRPNTSFCFLDIRSPGLGDTAMYLCATSRDWVGNGEQYFGPGTRLTVT.